This TCR beta chain derives from a study of OX40 agonist ivuxolimab in advanced cancers. Study details: Therapy given before enrollment (anti-PD-1, anti-PD-L1 or anti-CTLA-4) was allowed, and roughly 41% had some.

As to this clone: What it binds is unknown.

TCRdb keeps only in-frame clones here, not all; method: immunoSEQ multiplex PCR. The sample comprises approximately 61,000 clones, roughly nine tenths of which are singletons, and 1.5% to 2% rests with the top ten. V was clipped by 2 bases and J by 3 bases, with 10 bases between them. CDR1 is MDHEN and CDR2 is SYDVKM in the germline V gene. The CDR3 is made up of 14 amino acids. Points from the study as a whole: More expanded clones were seen, on average, in CD8+ T cells than in CD4+. Doses of 0.1 to 3.0 mg/kg were accompanied by clonal expansion of CD4+ and CD8+ blood T cells by week 6.

This chain connects TRBV28 to TRBJ1-1, with no clear D. The receptor was isolated from an adult with an advanced solid tumor such as melanoma, head and neck, liver or kidney cancer. The starting material was CD4+ or CD8+ T cells sorted from blood, obtained in a trial of the OX40 agonist ivuxolimab. The CDR3 coding sequence is TGTGCCAGCAGTTTAGTAAGGATAGACACTGAAGCTTTCTTT. Translation gives CASSLVRIDTEAFF.